This T cell receptor (beta chain) is from a study of T cell responses to AZD1222 COVID-19 vaccine. As regards this clone: The antigen remains undetermined.

TCRdb keeps only in-frame clones here, not all; method: immunoSEQ multiplex PCR. The sample holds 70,000 to 75,000 clones, 80% seen once. This CDR3 is built from 16 residues. Germline CDR1 and CDR2: SGHTA and FQGNSA. V was clipped by 5 bases and J by 4 bases; unmatched bases: 10. Study findings and constraints: Possibly, clonal diversity was underestimated; donors were largely white British and included more females. Baseline serology detected seropositivity in only a handful of AZD1222 recipients. Repertoire sampling was restricted to post-peak T cell response timepoints.

The chain joins TRBV7-2 to TRBJ2-5, with 10 bases that match TRBD1. This TCR was recovered from an adult who received the AZD1222 COVID-19 vaccine. The material sequenced was peripheral blood, taken 28 days after the second AZD1222 dose. CDR3 region: CASSIGPGQGIETQYF. CDR3 sequence (DNA): TGTGCCAGCAGCATAGGACCGGGACAGGGGATAGAGACCCAGTACTTC.